One and the same sample provided the 14 T cell receptor beta chains below, sequenced in a study of OX40 agonist ivuxolimab in advanced cancers. Profiling relied on immunoSEQ multiplex PCR, and the TCRdb table lists in-frame clones only, not all of them. The sample lists tens of thousands of clones; around 84% were seen once. The sample in question was CD4+ or CD8+ T cells sorted from blood, obtained in a trial of the OX40 agonist ivuxolimab. All receptors come from an adult with an advanced solid tumor such as melanoma, head and neck, liver or kidney cancer.

V usage is TRBV5-1 and J usage is TRBJ1-3; D is unclear. V lost 4 bases and J lost 4, with 12 bases in between. The germline gives CDR1 SGHRS, CDR2 YFSETQ. This CDR3 spans 14 amino acids. CDR3: CASSTSSVGNTIYF. The CDR3 nucleotides are TGCGCCAGCAGCACCAGCTCTGTGGGAAACACCATATATTTT.

The chain combines TRBV5-1 with TRBJ2-7; TRBD1 matches 7 bases. The V segment lost 6 bases and the J segment 1 base; nucleotides outside the gene matches: 7. Germline assignment: CDR1 SGHRS and CDR2 YFSETQ. The CDR3 contains 14 residues. The CDR3 DNA reads TGCGCCAGCAAACCCTCGACAGGGTCCTACGAGCAGTACTTC. This gives the protein CASKPSTGSYEQYF. Variable domain in full (rest from reference TRBV5-1 and TRBJ2-7): KAGVTQTPRYLIKTRGQQVTLSCSPISGHRSVSWYQQTPGQGLQFLFEYFSETQRNKGNFPGRFSGRQFSNSRSEMNVSTLELGDSALYLCASKPSTGSYEQYFGPGTRLTVT.

The chain is built from TRBV6-5 and TRBJ1-6; D perhaps matches TRBD1 (6 bases). Trimming shortened V by 2 bases and J by 9 bases, and 14 bases separated the two germline ends. CDR1 is MNHEY and CDR2 is SVGAGI in the germline V gene. This CDR3 is built from 15 residues. CDR3 loop: CASSYGTGSGSPLHF. For the CDR3, the DNA is TGTGCCAGCAGTTACGGTACAGGGTCGGGTTCACCCCTCCACTTT.

This chain joins TRBV5-4 and TRBJ2-5, with 11 bases lining up with TRBD1. The CDR3 is 15 amino acids. Unmatched junction bases numbered 6, after V lost 3 bases and J lost 5 bases. The V gene's germline CDR1 is SGHNT and CDR2 YYREEE (reference sequence). The CDR3 nucleotides read TGTGCCAGCAGCTCCCCCGGGGACAGGGGGGAGACCCAGTACTTC. Its translation is CASSSPGDRGETQYF.

The genes are TRBV27 and TRBJ2-2; maybe TRBD2 (8 bases). CDR1 is MNHEY, CDR2 SMNVEV, per germline (reference sequence). V was cut by 4 bases and J by 5 bases, with 20 bases left in between. CDR3 size: 17 residues. The CDR3 nucleotides are TGTGCCAGCAGTTCGCCCAGGGGGACTAGAAGAACCGGGGAGCTGTTTTTT. This codes for CASSSPRGTRRTGELFF.

This chain connects TRBV7-3 to TRBJ2-5, with 8 bases identical to TRBD1. This CDR3 is built from 13 residues. Germline trimming cut 3 bases from V and 5 bases from J; bases unmatched to any gene: 2. Germline CDR1 and CDR2: SGHTA and FQGTGA. CDR3: CASSLDREETQYF. The CDR3 DNA reads TGTGCCAGCAGCTTGGACAGGGAGGAGACCCAGTACTTC.

As DNA, the CDR3 is TGTGCCAGCTGGGACAGGGGGGAGTCCGGGGAGCTGTTTTTT. Translated: CASWDRGESGELFF. This sequence joins TRBV6-1 and TRBJ2-2; 11 positions match TRBD1. Trimming removed 8 bases from V and 6 bases from J; junction bases left unmatched: 5. The CDR3 extends over 14 amino acids. The V gene's germline CDR1 is MNHNS and CDR2 SASEGT.

There are a few counts of this clone. This sequence joins TRBV27 and TRBJ2-7; D is uncertain. Trimming removed 3 bases at V and 7 bases at J, with 13 bases between. CDR1 and CDR2 (germline): MNHEY, SMNVEV (reference sequence). The CDR3 consists of 13 residues. CDR3 loop: CASSFEAQTEQYF. Written as DNA, the CDR3 is TGTGCCAGCAGTTTCGAGGCGCAAACGGAGCAGTACTTC.

The CDR3 sequence: CASSQVGQGYGYTF. The DNA of the CDR3 is TGCGCCAGCAGCCAAGTCGGACAGGGGTATGGCTACACCTTC. The V and J genes are TRBV4-3 and TRBJ1-2; 9 bases fit TRBD1. V dropped 1 base and J dropped 5; count of bases not matched to a gene: 2. CDR1 LGHNA and CDR2 YSLEER come from the germline V gene. The CDR3 length is 14 residues.

The V call is TRBV19, the J call TRBJ1-5; D might be TRBD1 (6 bases). Germline CDR1 is LNHDA and CDR2 is SQIVND (reference sequence). The CDR3 totals 18 residues. V dropped 0 bases and J dropped 6 bases, with 21 bases sitting between them. As DNA, the CDR3 is TGTGCCAGTAGTATAGATCTCAGCGCAACAGGGAAAGGTCAGCCCCAGCATTTT. Translated: CASSIDLSATGKGQPQHF.

This chain joins TRBV14 and TRBJ1-6; D may be TRBD1 (6 bases). The CDR3 is 15 residues long. Germline V gives CDR1 SGHDN, CDR2 FVKESK. The V and J ends lost 6 bases and 6 bases respectively, with 15 bases between them. This CDR3 is CASSRTWGANSPLHF. The CDR3 nucleotides are TGTGCCAGCAGTCGAACCTGGGGGGCTAATTCACCCCTCCACTTT. Drawing the rest from reference TRBV14 and TRBJ1-6, the complete variable domain is EAGVTQFPSHSVIEKGQTVTLRCDPISGHDNLYWYRRVMGKEIKFLLHFVKESKQDESGMPNNRFLAERTGGTYSTLKVQPAELEDSGVYFCASSRTWGANSPLHFGNGTRLTVT.

The V gene is TRBV19, the J gene TRBJ2-2, with D perhaps TRBD1 or TRBD2 (5 bases each). V lost 10 bases and J 6 bases, leaving 15 bases between the germline ends. This CDR3 contains 13 residues. Per germline, CDR1 LNHDA and CDR2 SQIVND (reference sequence). The CDR3 protein is CATRWDGPGELFF. The CDR3 coding sequence is TGTGCCACAAGATGGGACGGACCCGGGGAGCTGTTTTTT.

The gene calls are TRBV25-1 and TRBJ1-1, with TRBD1 matching over 8 bases. The CDR3 is made up of 14 amino acids. Germline CDR1 MGHDK, CDR2 SYGVNS. V was clipped by 6 bases and J by 6 bases; unmatched bases: 9. The CDR3 spells CASRKTGGDAEAFF. CDR3 sequence (DNA): TGTGCCAGCAGGAAAACAGGGGGTGACGCTGAAGCTTTCTTT.

The V gene is TRBV7-9, the J gene TRBJ2-3; D remains unclear. Germline values: CDR1 SEHNR, CDR2 FQNEAQ (reference sequence). V shed 1 base and J shed 2 bases, with 7 bases lying between them. CDR3 size: 14 residues. CDR3: CASSLGGFTDTQYF. In nucleotides, the CDR3 is TGTGCCAGCAGCTTAGGGGGATTCACAGATACGCAGTATTTT.